The entry that follows covers one T cell receptor (beta chain) sequence. The sample is drawn from a study of blood T cell repertoires in COVID-19. Clinical history reported by participants formed the basis on which cohorts were assigned. Two consecutive negative NP/OP PCR tests, clearance, or resolved symptoms defined Cohort 3 recovery. V lost 2 bases and J lost 8, with 9 bases in between. CDR1 MNHEY and CDR2 SVGEGT come from the germline V gene. This CDR3 is 12 amino acids long. The method was immunoSEQ multiplex PCR; TCRdb's version includes in-frame clones alone and lacks a portion of them. The sample comprises a few hundred thousand clones, 85% to 90% of which are singletons, and 1.2% rests with the top ten.

The receptor comes from a woman between 18 and 29 years old who had recovered from COVID-19. The source material was PBMCs or T cells enriched from blood (not recorded which). This chain uses TRBV6-2 or TRBV6-3 with TRBJ1-1; D is undetermined. In DNA, the CDR3 is TGTGCCAGCAGTTACGCGAAGAGAGAAGCTTTCTTT. Amino acid sequence: CASSYAKREAFF.